The 20 T cell receptor beta chains given below trace back to one sample, sequenced in a study of cytomegalovirus exposure and HLA in healthy donors. Using immunoSEQ multiplex PCR, the repertoire was profiled, and TCRdb retains in-frame clones only, with some absent. The data hold approximately 300,000 clones, with roughly 87% observed a single time. The sequenced material came from PBMCs. The source of these receptors is a woman in her 30s in good health and CMV-seropositive.

This sequence joins TRBV29-1 and TRBJ2-1; tentatively, D is TRBD1 (6 bases). Germline lookup yields CDR1 SQVTM and CDR2 ANQGSEA. V was clipped by 6 bases and J by 14 bases, with 14 bases between them. CDR3 length equals 10 residues. The CDR3 loop reads CSVLGAREFF. The CDR3 DNA reads TGCAGCGTGCTGGGGGCGCGGGAGTTCTTC.

The rearrangement links TRBV6-1 to TRBJ1-1, with a weak D call TRBD1 (5 bases). The CDR3 loop spans 17 amino acids. Trimming removed 4 bases from V and 8 bases from J, with 26 bases in between. CDR1 and CDR2 from the germline V gene are MNHNS and SASEGT. DNA of the CDR3: TGTGCCAGCAGTGCGACACCTCAAGGTGCGGGGACTCTCGAAGCTTTCTTT. Translation gives CASSATPQGAGTLEAFF.

The genes are TRBV4-2 and TRBJ1-1; possible D gene TRBD1, 6 bases. V lost 4 bases and J 4 bases, leaving 13 bases between the germline ends. The germline V gene encodes CDR1 LGHNA and CDR2 YNFKEQ. The CDR3 runs to 14 residues. The CDR3 DNA sequence: TGTGCCAGCAGCCCCAGGAGGGGGATCACTGAAGCTTTCTTT. Protein sequence: CASSPRRGITEAFF.

This clone has ten or more counts. The rearrangement links TRBV2 to TRBJ2-3; unclear D gene. V was trimmed by 1 base and J by 6 bases, leaving 14 bases between them. Germline loops: CDR1 SNHLY, CDR2 FYNNEI. The CDR3 has 15 amino acids. The CDR3 DNA reads TGTGCCAGCAGTGAAGAGGTGGGCGCGGAGGATACGCAGTATTTT. It specifies CASSEEVGAEDTQYF.

The gene calls are TRBV2 and TRBJ1-3; unclear D gene. Between the trimmed V and J ends, which lost 1 base and 0 bases, there was a span of 7 bases. Germline lookup yields CDR1 SNHLY and CDR2 FYNNEI. The CDR3 sequence is 15 residues long. This chain's CDR3 is CASSEGGGSGNTIYF. CDR3 DNA sequence: TGTGCCAGCAGTGAAGGGGGAGGCTCTGGAAACACCATATATTTT.

The V and J genes are TRBV5-1 and TRBJ2-7, with D perhaps being TRBD1 or TRBD2 (7 bases each). In germline, CDR1 is SGHRS, CDR2 YFSETQ. There are 14 residues in the CDR3. The V end was cut by 0 bases, the J end by 5 bases, with 12 bases between. CDR3 nucleotides: TGCGCCAGCAGCTTGGCTTCAGGGGGGGACGAGCAGTACTTC. This codes for CASSLASGGDEQYF.

V and J are TRBV10-3 and TRBJ2-5; the D is unclear. The CDR3 has 14 residues. Trimming pared 0 bases from V and 5 bases from J, leaving 10 bases between. Germline lookup yields CDR1 ENHRY and CDR2 SYGVKD. The CDR3 loop reads CAISESKGLETQYF. The CDR3 bases are TGTGCCATCAGTGAGTCGAAAGGGTTGGAGACCCAGTACTTC.

This chain links TRBV30 with TRBJ2-3; 8 bases agree with TRBD2. Germline V gene sequence: CDR1 GTSNPN, CDR2 SVGIG (reference sequence). V shed 3 bases, J shed 3 bases, and the junction held 8 bases outside the gene matches. The CDR3 sequence is 15 residues long. The CDR3 nucleotides read TGTGCCTGGAGGTTAGCGGGGTGGAGTACAGATACGCAGTATTTT. Protein product: CAWRLAGWSTDTQYF.

This clone was observed once. The chain employs TRBV7-9 and TRBJ2-1; the match to TRBD2 covers 9 bases. The CDR3 loop spans 15 amino acids. With 6 bases clipped from V and 5 bases from J, the junction kept 8 bases outside the gene matches. Germline CDR1 SEHNR, CDR2 FQNEAQ (reference sequence). CDR3 region: CASSWREGAHNEQFF. The CDR3 DNA reads TGTGCCAGCAGTTGGCGGGAGGGGGCGCACAATGAGCAGTTCTTC. The complete variable domain, with remaining parts taken from reference TRBV7-9 and TRBJ2-1, reads DTGVSQNPRHKITKRGQNVTFRCDPISEHNRLYWYRQTLGQGPEFLTYFQNEAQLEKSRLLSDRFSAERPKGSFSTLEIQRTEQGDSAMYLCASSWREGAHNEQFFGPGTRLTVL.

V and J are TRBV15 and TRBJ2-1; 8 bases match TRBD2. The CDR3 runs 16 residues. V lost 0 bases, J lost 6 bases, and 7 bases stayed unmatched. In germline, CDR1 is LNHNV, CDR2 YYDKDF (reference sequence). The CDR3: CATSREAGVVSNEQFF. The CDR3 DNA follows: TGTGCCACCAGCAGAGAAGCGGGAGTTGTCTCCAATGAGCAGTTCTTC.

This chain uses TRBV27 with TRBJ2-3; 9 nucleotides line up with TRBD1. The CDR3 contains 13 residues. CDR1 MNHEY and CDR2 SMNVEV come from the germline V gene (reference sequence). V lost 8 bases and J lost 5; bases outside the gene matches: 5. CDR3 sequence: CASRDREGDTQYF. CDR3 in DNA: TGTGCCAGCCGGGACAGGGAGGGAGATACGCAGTATTTT.

This chain uses TRBV5-1 with TRBJ2-5, with D unclear. V lost 5 bases, J lost 2 bases, and 4 bases lay in between. CDR3 size: 11 residues. Per germline, CDR1 SGHRS and CDR2 YFSETQ. The CDR3 DNA follows: TGCGCCAGCAGAGAACAAGAGACCCAGTACTTC. It specifies CASREQETQYF.

This sequence joins TRBV29-1 and TRBJ2-7, with D unresolved. CDR1 and CDR2 from the germline V gene are SQVTM and ANQGSEA. The V end was cut by 4 bases, the J end by 0 bases, with 10 bases between. This CDR3 contains 13 residues. CDR3 in amino acids: CSVGSDGSYEQYF. CDR3 DNA sequence: TGCAGCGTTGGGTCCGACGGCTCCTACGAGCAGTACTTC.

There are a few counts of this clone. The chain combines TRBV7-8 with TRBJ2-2; TRBD1 is a possible D gene (6 bases). The V end lost 5 bases, the J end lost 1 base, and 14 bases lay between the germline ends. The germline V gene encodes CDR1 SGHVS and CDR2 FQNEAQ. This CDR3 spans 16 amino acids. The DNA for the CDR3 is TGTGCCAGCAGCGGACCCGGGACACAGAACACCGGGGAGCTGTTTTTT. Amino acids: CASSGPGTQNTGELFF.

This chain connects TRBV27 to TRBJ2-7, with D possibly being TRBD1 (7 bases). The CDR3 is 14 residues long. CDR1 and CDR2 (germline): MNHEY, SMNVEV (reference sequence). The V and J ends lost 5 bases and 3 bases respectively, with 14 bases between them. CDR3 sequence (DNA): TGTGCCAGCAGTGGTCAGGGGGGATTCTACGAGCAGTACTTC. This sequence encodes CASSGQGGFYEQYF.

This sequence joins TRBV5-1 and TRBJ1-5, with TRBD1 identical over 9 bases. Germline V gene data show CDR1 as SGHRS and CDR2 as YFSETQ. V lost 2 bases to trimming and J lost 4 bases; unmatched junction nucleotides: 10. The CDR3 totals 17 residues. The CDR3 nucleotides read TGCGCCAGCAGCTTAGGACAGGGGTCCGTGAGTAATCAGCCCCAGCATTTT. It codes for CASSLGQGSVSNQPQHF.

This rearrangement joins TRBV27 to TRBJ2-1; D gene uncertain. Germline loops: CDR1 MNHEY, CDR2 SMNVEV (reference sequence). The CDR3 is 16 residues long. V was pared by 3 bases and J by 3 bases, with 15 bases between. CDR3 bases: TGTGCCAGCAGTTTTTCGGCAGCCCTTTACTACAATGAGCAGTTCTTC. Translation: CASSFSAALYYNEQFF.

The chain carries TRBV6-5 and TRBJ2-5; D gene ambiguous. Germline V gene sequence: CDR1 MNHEY, CDR2 SVGAGI. Trimming removed 4 bases at V and 5 bases at J, with 5 bases between. The CDR3 extends over 11 amino acids. The CDR3 region has the DNA TGTGCCAGCAGTTGGAGTGAGACCCAGTACTTC. Translating gives CASSWSETQYF.

The chain employs TRBV19 and TRBJ1-5; the match to TRBD1 covers 8 bases. Trimming took 5 bases from V and 9 from J; bases not matched to a gene: 18. The CDR3 sequence is 17 residues long. Germline assignment: CDR1 LNHDA and CDR2 SQIVND (reference sequence). The CDR3 loop is CASSSPRTGLQSGPQHF. CDR3 sequence (DNA): TGTGCCAGTAGTTCTCCTCGGACAGGGCTGCAATCGGGGCCCCAGCATTTT.

V gene TRBV6-5 combines with J gene TRBJ2-7; 7 bases agree with TRBD2. The CDR3 extends over 14 amino acids. Germline V lookup: CDR1 MNHEY, CDR2 SVGAGI. V shed 4 bases, J shed 3 bases, and the junction held 6 bases outside the gene matches. In nucleotides, the CDR3 is TGTGCCAGCAGTTTACTAGCGAGGAACTACGAGCAGTACTTC. As protein: CASSLLARNYEQYF.